The 23 T cell receptor beta chains below were found in one sample sequenced in a study of monozygotic twins with cystic fibrosis. Assay: immunoSEQ multiplex PCR; the TCRdb copy retains only in-frame clones and omits some. The sample shows just over 14,000 clones, about 85% of them seen only once. Sequencing used blood. The receptors were gathered from a boy aged 5 to 17 with cystic fibrosis.

This clone showed up just once. The chain recombines TRBV28 with TRBJ1-2; 12 bases map to TRBD1. Losses at the gene ends were 6 bases for V and 4 bases for J; bases not matched to a gene: 6. CDR1 MDHEN and CDR2 SYDVKM come from the germline V gene. CDR3 size: 15 residues. The CDR3 coding sequence is TGTGCCAGCAGCCCATGGGGACAGGGGGCCTATGGCTACACCTTC. Protein product: CASSPWGQGAYGYTF.

Comments on this clone: Relative to the germline gene, one junction end is altered; a read error may explain this. The gene calls are TRBV7-8 and TRBJ2-3, with 12 bases identical to TRBD2. Germline CDR1 is SGHVS and CDR2 is FQNEAQ. CDR3 length equals 14 residues. CDR3 bases: TGTGCCAGCAGCCTAGCGGGGGGGCCCGGTACGCAGTATTTT. The encoded protein is CASSLAGGPGTQYF. Looking up the rest from reference TRBV7-8 and TRBJ2-3 gives the full variable domain: GAGVSQSPRYKVAKRGQDVALRCDPISGHVSLFWYQQALGQGPEFLTYFQNEAQLDKSGLPSDRFFAERPEGSVSTLKIQRTQQEDSAVYLCASSLAGGPGTQYFGPGTRLTVL.

This chain links TRBV30 with TRBJ1-2; D is perhaps TRBD1 (5 bases). The CDR3 covers 15 residues. CDR1 is GTSNPN, CDR2 SVGIG, per germline (reference sequence). The V gene lost 2 bases and the J gene lost 1 base, with 14 bases spanning the gap. Written as DNA, the CDR3 is TGTGCCTGGAGTCTCGGGACGGATATTAACTATGGCTACACCTTC. Amino acid sequence: CAWSLGTDINYGYTF. The full variable domain, rest sourced from reference TRBV30 and TRBJ1-2, is SQTIHQWPATLVQPVGSPLSLECTVEGTSNPNLYWYRQAAGRGLQLLFYSVGIGQISSEVPQNLSASRPQDRQFILSSKKLLLSDSGFYLCAWSLGTDINYGYTFGSGTRLTVV.

The chain links TRBV28 to TRBJ2-1; D is undetermined. Germline V CDR1 and CDR2: MDHEN, SYDVKM. The CDR3 loop spans 13 amino acids. V lost 5 bases and J 13 bases, leaving 18 bases between the germline ends. This CDR3 reads CASSDGVRKAQFF. The CDR3 DNA follows: TGTGCCAGCAGTGATGGGGTACGAAAGGCTCAGTTCTTC.

The chain recombines TRBV12-5 with TRBJ2-1, with 8 positions matching TRBD1. The CDR3 covers 15 residues. CDR1 is LGHNT and CDR2 is FRNRAP in the germline V gene. With 1 base clipped from V and 7 bases from J, the junction kept 6 bases outside the gene matches. CDR3 sequence reads: CASGLGQGALNEQFF. The CDR3 nucleotides read TGTGCTAGTGGTTTGGGGCAGGGGGCGTTGAATGAGCAGTTCTTC.

This clone has just a few counts. This chain joins TRBV2 and TRBJ2-1; TRBD1 matches at 9 bases. The germline V gene encodes CDR1 SNHLY and CDR2 FYNNEI. The CDR3 consists of 14 residues. The trim removed 5 bases at V and 8 bases at J, leaving 7 bases unmatched. CDR3 in DNA: TGTGCCAGCAGTTCCGGGACAGGGCTCGATGAGCAGTTCTTC. Residues: CASSSGTGLDEQFF.

A remark on this clone: An end of the junction differs from the germline gene, which may be a read error. The same CDR3 is also encoded by other DNA sequences in this sample. The chain carries TRBV7-7 and TRBJ2-2; TRBD2 agrees at 7 bases. The CDR3 is made up of 15 amino acids. Looked up from germline, CDR1 is SSHAT and CDR2 is FNYEAQ (reference sequence). CDR3 amino acids: CASSTGRGGTGELFF. For the CDR3, the DNA is TGTGCTAGCAGCACTGGGAGGGGTGGCACCGGGGAGCTGTTTTTT.

J is TRBJ2-7 and V is TRBV7-6, with 7 bases identical to TRBD2. The CDR3 is 16 amino acids. Trimming at V came to 4 bases and at J to 3 bases, leaving 12 bases not matched to a gene. In germline, CDR1 is SGHVS, CDR2 FNYEAQ. CDR3 in amino acids: CASSSGGSTDIYEQYF. The CDR3 DNA is TGTGCCAGCAGCTCCGGGGGGTCGACGGACATCTACGAGCAGTACTTC. The full variable domain, rest sourced from reference TRBV7-6 and TRBJ2-7, is GAGVSQSPRYKVTKRGQDVALRCDPISGHVSLYWYRQALGQGPEFLTYFNYEAQQDKSGLPNDRFSAERPEGSISTLTIQRTEQRDSAMYRCASSSGGSTDIYEQYFGPGTRLTVT.

The count of this clone is one. This chain links TRBV11-1 with TRBJ1-5, with no clear D. The germline gives CDR1 SGHAT, CDR2 FQDESV (reference sequence). The CDR3 is 13 amino acids. Trimming took off 2 bases at V and 5 bases at J, with 7 bases between the two ends. CDR3 in DNA: TGTGCCAGCAGCTTAACTTTGGATCAGCCCCAGCATTTT. Translation gives CASSLTLDQPQHF.

The V gene is TRBV21-1, the J gene TRBJ2-1; TRBD1, the D gene given by the table, was not confirmed from the DNA. TRBV21-1 is recorded as a pseudogene. CDR3 size: 14 residues. The CDR3 is CAHVVGGRQSEQFF. As DNA, the CDR3 is TGTGCCCACGTGGTAGGGGGCCGACAGAGTGAGCAGTTCTTC.

This clone has just one count. The V gene is TRBV6-5, the J gene TRBJ2-3; 8 bases match TRBD2. The CDR3 is 16 residues long. J gave up 2 bases and V 4 bases, and 8 bases lay outside the gene matches. Per the germline V gene, CDR1 is MNHEY and CDR2 is SVGAGI. CDR3 sequence reads: CASSSRPSGYTDTQYF. The DNA of the CDR3 is TGTGCCAGCAGTTCCCGGCCTAGCGGGTACACAGATACGCAGTATTTT.

The chain combines TRBV27 with TRBJ2-7; the D is unclear. Trimming cost V 1 base and J 2 bases, with 9 bases left between them. This CDR3 contains 14 residues. CDR1 and CDR2 from the germline V gene are MNHEY and SMNVEV (reference sequence). Here the CDR3 reads CASSLFGAPYEQYF. Written as DNA, the CDR3 is TGTGCCAGCAGTTTATTCGGTGCGCCCTACGAGCAGTACTTC.

The chain uses TRBV5-1 and TRBJ2-1, with 8 bases identical to TRBD1. Germline V gene data show CDR1 as SGHRS and CDR2 as YFSETQ. This CDR3 has 16 residues. The V gene end was trimmed by 3 bases and the J gene end by 5 bases; junction bases not matched to a gene: 10. CDR3 sequence: CASSWGTGGINNEQFF. In nucleotides, the CDR3 is TGCGCCAGCAGCTGGGGAACAGGGGGGATCAACAATGAGCAGTTCTTC.

The V gene is TRBV2, the J gene TRBJ1-1; possible D gene TRBD1, 5 bases. From germline, CDR1 is SNHLY and CDR2 FYNNEI. Trimming stripped 4 bases from V and 6 bases from J, with 12 bases between. There are 13 residues in the CDR3. CDR3 sequence (DNA): TGTGCCAGCAGTGGAGCGACAGCTTCTGAAGCTTTCTTT. Its protein is CASSGATASEAFF.

The chain recombines TRBV7-2 with TRBJ2-1; 11 positions match TRBD2. Germline lookup yields CDR1 SGHTA and CDR2 FQGNSA. The CDR3 extends over 15 amino acids. J was trimmed by 5 bases and V by 5 bases; bases with no gene match: 5. The CDR3 DNA is TGTGCCAGCAGCACCCGACTAGCGGGGCACAATGAGCAGTTCTTC. Translating it yields CASSTRLAGHNEQFF.

The rearrangement uses TRBV7-8 and TRBJ2-2; D not resolved. CDR3 size: 21 residues. V was shortened by 2 bases and J by 2 bases, with 27 bases between the two germline ends. CDR1 is SGHVS and CDR2 is FQNEAQ in the germline V gene. The CDR3 protein is CASSLFGYGQRTRLNTGELFF. The CDR3 DNA sequence: TGTGCCAGCAGCTTATTTGGGTATGGGCAGCGCACACGATTAAACACCGGGGAGCTGTTTTTT.

The CDR3 region is CASTSTSYNEQFF. As DNA, the CDR3 is TGTGCCAGCACCTCCACTTCTTACAATGAGCAGTTCTTC. The chain couples TRBV11-2 to TRBJ2-1; D is unresolved. This CDR3 is built from 13 residues. In germline, CDR1 is SGHAT, CDR2 FQNNGV. The V end was cut by 7 bases, the J end by 4 bases, with 11 bases between.

Only one count was recorded for this clone. The chain carries TRBV6-5 and TRBJ2-7; TRBD2 is a possible D gene (6 bases). Germline lookup yields CDR1 MNHEY and CDR2 SVGAGI. CDR3 length equals 16 residues. Deletions cut 0 bases from V and 3 bases from J, with 15 bases between. The CDR3 DNA sequence: TGTGCCAGCAGTTACTCTTTCGGGACTCCGTACTACGAGCAGTACTTC. Protein: CASSYSFGTPYYEQYF.

The chain links TRBV6-1 to TRBJ2-7, with D possibly matching TRBD1 (7 bases). Trimming removed 4 bases at V and 4 bases at J, with 17 bases between. Germline CDR1 reads MNHNS; CDR2 reads SASEGT. The CDR3 has 15 residues. The CDR3 loop is CASSVLDREAYEQYF. CDR3 DNA: TGTGCCAGCAGTGTACTTGACAGGGAGGCTTACGAGCAGTACTTC.

Only one count was recorded for this clone. V is TRBV14 and J is TRBJ2-1; 7 nucleotides align to TRBD2. The junction had 12 bases not matched to a gene; V was cut back by 6 bases and J by 4 bases. Germline V gives CDR1 SGHDN, CDR2 FVKESK. This CDR3 has 16 amino acids. CDR3 sequence: CASSVQAGRNYNEQFF. The CDR3 DNA sequence: TGTGCCAGCAGTGTTCAAGCGGGGCGGAATTACAATGAGCAGTTCTTC. Full variable domain (remainder filled in from reference TRBV14 and TRBJ2-1): EAGVTQFPSHSVIEKGQTVTLRCDPISGHDNLYWYRRVMGKEIKFLLHFVKESKQDESGMPNNRFLAERTGGTYSTLKVQPAELEDSGVYFCASSVQAGRNYNEQFFGPGTRLTVL.

This sequence joins TRBV7-2 and TRBJ2-2, with D possibly TRBD1 on 5 matching bases. Germline CDR1 SGHTA, CDR2 FQGNSA. There are 17 residues in the CDR3. Trimming took off 5 bases at V and 3 bases at J, with 19 bases between the two ends. The CDR3 here is CASSTFGWGRDTGELFF. The CDR3 DNA reads TGTGCCAGCAGCACCTTTGGGTGGGGCAGGGACACCGGGGAGCTGTTTTTT.

This clone was seen only once. The chain joins TRBV27 to TRBJ2-2, with D maybe TRBD1 (5 bases). Deletions cut 5 bases from V and 0 bases from J, with 10 bases between. The germline V gene has CDR1 MNHEY and CDR2 SMNVEV (reference sequence). The CDR3 runs to 15 residues. The CDR3 protein is CASSVGVTNTGELFF. Written as DNA, the CDR3 is TGTGCCAGCAGTGTAGGGGTAACGAACACCGGGGAGCTGTTTTTT.

The chain couples TRBV29-1 to TRBJ1-2; unclear D gene. V shed 3 bases and J shed 0 bases, with 8 bases lying between them. Germline-derived CDR1 and CDR2 are SQVTM and ANQGSEA. CDR3 size: 13 residues. CDR3 region: CSVETHPNYGYTF. The CDR3 nucleotides are TGCAGCGTTGAGACACACCCTAACTATGGCTACACCTTC.